The 14 T cell receptor beta chains presented below share a single source sample, sequenced in a study of CD8 T cells in ankylosing spondylitis. No antigen is known for these receptors. General observations from the study: In ankylosing spondylitis blood, a motif of seven to nine highly homologous TCR beta variants appeared characteristic.

Using its own MiXCR run on the 5' RACE reads, TCRdb lists one record per CDR3 protein. This table has under 850,000 distinct CDR3 sequences, 19% appearing once. The specimen was blood, either unsorted or a sorted T cell fraction (not recorded which). These receptors were taken from a male donor with ankylosing spondylitis.

This chain connects TRBV5-1 to TRBJ1-2; 7 bases agree with TRBD1. This CDR3 has 13 amino acids. The V and J ends lost 4 bases and 8 bases, in that order; junction bases with no gene match: 8. Germline V lookup: CDR1 SGHRS, CDR2 YFSETQ. CDR3 coding DNA: TGCGCCAGCAGCACCGGGACAGCCGTCGGCTACACCTTC. Translating gives CASSTGTAVGYTF.

The chain uses TRBV20-1 and TRBJ2-1, with 7 bases fitting TRBD2. This CDR3 comprises 15 residues. Germline V lookup: CDR1 DFQATT, CDR2 SNEGSKA (reference sequence). The J segment lost 6 bases and the V segment lost 0 bases, leaving 8 bases of the junction unmatched. The CDR3 reads CSARDLAGAANEQFF. As DNA, the CDR3 is TGCAGTGCTAGAGATCTTGCGGGAGCCGCCAATGAGCAGTTCTTC.

Many counts were recorded for this clonotype. The chain has TRBV5-1 and TRBJ2-5; no definite D call. The germline CDR1 and CDR2 sequences are SGHRS and YFSETQ. V shed 4 bases and J shed 0 bases, with 4 bases lying between them. This CDR3 is built from 12 residues. The DNA of the CDR3 is TGCGCCAGCAGCCGGGACCAAGAGACCCAGTACTTC. This encodes CASSRDQETQYF.

The J gene is TRBJ2-7, the V gene TRBV4-2; 9 positions match TRBD2. V was pared by 4 bases and J by 2 bases, with 12 bases of the junction left unmatched. Germline CDR1 reads LGHNA; CDR2 reads YNFKEQ. CDR3 length: 17 amino acids. The CDR3 bases are TGTGCCAGCAGCCCCGCGGCCGGCGGGAGGGAAACCTACGAGCAGTACTTC. This encodes CASSPAAGGRETYEQYF.

The table lists this clonotype with many counts. The rearrangement joins TRBV9 to TRBJ2-3; 10 bases agree with TRBD2. This CDR3 spans 15 amino acids. Germline assignment: CDR1 SGDLS and CDR2 YYNGEE. V dropped 0 bases and J dropped 4; count of bases not matched to a gene: 2. The CDR3 DNA reads as TGTGCCAGCAGCGTAGGTCTAGCGGGGGCAGATACGCAGTATTTT. It encodes CASSVGLAGADTQYF.

This sequence joins TRBV7-9 and TRBJ1-2; D gene ambiguous. V was cut by 5 bases and J by 1 base, with 11 bases left in between. Per germline, CDR1 SEHNR and CDR2 FQNEAQ (reference sequence). The CDR3 runs 14 residues. The CDR3 DNA is TGTGCCAGCAGCCACACGGAGTTTAACTATGGCTACACCTTC. This gives the protein CASSHTEFNYGYTF.

The rearrangement joins TRBV20-1 to TRBJ2-1, with D possibly called TRBD1 or TRBD2 (5 bases each). In germline, CDR1 is DFQATT, CDR2 SNEGSKA (reference sequence). This CDR3 has 14 residues. V lost 6 bases and J lost 7, with 19 bases in between. DNA for the CDR3: TGCAGTGCCGCGAATAGCGCAGGGACGAATGAGCAGTTCTTC. Its protein product is CSAANSAGTNEQFF.

The chain is built from TRBV5-1 and TRBJ1-2, with 9 bases fitting TRBD1. Germline CDR1 is SGHRS and CDR2 is YFSETQ. The V gene end was trimmed by 0 bases and the J gene end by 6 bases; junction bases not matched to a gene: 3. The length of the CDR3 is 14 residues. CDR3 nucleotide sequence: TGCGCCAGCAGCTTGGAATGGACAGGGGATGGCTACACCTTC. It is translated as CASSLEWTGDGYTF.

This clonotype has a handful of counts. V gene TRBV7-9 combines with J gene TRBJ1-2, with D possibly being TRBD1 (6 bases). The CDR3 runs 13 residues. The ends were cut back, 4 bases at V and 7 bases at J, with 13 bases in the middle. CDR1 and CDR2 (germline): SEHNR, FQNEAQ (reference sequence). CDR3 residues: CASSSGQSRGYTF. The CDR3 coding sequence is TGTGCCAGCAGCTCCGGACAGTCTCGTGGCTACACCTTC. The whole variable domain, filled in from reference TRBV7-9 and TRBJ1-2, reads DTGVSQNPRHKITKRGQNVTFRCDPISEHNRLYWYRQTLGQGPEFLTYFQNEAQLEKSRLLSDRFSAERPKGSFSTLEIQRTEQGDSAMYLCASSSGQSRGYTFGSGTRLTVV.

This clonotype was seen only a few times. The chain uses TRBV5-5 and TRBJ2-3; D is possibly TRBD1 or TRBD2 (6 bases each). Germline V gene lookup returns CDR1 SGHKS and CDR2 YYEKEE (reference sequence). V dropped 3 bases and J dropped 2 bases, with 16 bases sitting between them. This CDR3 is built from 16 residues. The DNA for the CDR3 is TGTGCCAGCAGCTCACCGGGGGCGCTCCCCACAGATACGCAGTATTTT. Amino acids: CASSSPGALPTDTQYF.

This chain connects TRBV4-1 to TRBJ2-1, with 9 bases fitting TRBD2. The CDR3 extends over 17 amino acids. Losses at the gene ends were 1 base for V and 4 bases for J; bases not matched to a gene: 8. Germline V gene sequence: CDR1 MGHRA, CDR2 YSYEKL. The CDR3 loop is CASSQAVAGGQYNEQFF. CDR3 bases: TGCGCCAGCAGCCAAGCCGTTGCGGGAGGGCAGTACAATGAGCAGTTCTTC.

Remarks on this clonotype: A single base separates this from a much larger clone, so it may be a read error. This chain links TRBV7-2 with TRBJ2-7; 10 nucleotides line up with TRBD1. This CDR3 contains 16 residues. After removal of 1 base from V and 6 bases from J, the junction contained 9 bases not matched to a gene. From germline, CDR1 is SGHTA and CDR2 FQGNSA. The DNA for the CDR3 is TGTGCCAGCAGCTTAGGGGGACAGGGGATGGGTCGCGAGCAGTACTTC. Protein: CASSLGGQGMGREQYF.

The V gene is TRBV9, the J gene TRBJ1-6; 8 bases line up with TRBD1. The CDR3 contains 12 residues. Germline loops: CDR1 SGDLS, CDR2 YYNGEE. The V gene end was trimmed by 3 bases and the J gene end by 13 bases; junction bases not matched to a gene: 3. The CDR3 spells CASSDNRGPLHF. The CDR3 DNA follows: TGTGCCAGCAGCGACAACAGGGGGCCCCTCCACTTT.

This clonotype turned up a few times. The chain carries TRBV20-1 and TRBJ2-3; possible D gene TRBD2, 6 bases. Per germline, CDR1 DFQATT and CDR2 SNEGSKA (reference sequence). Deletions cut 3 bases from V and 0 bases from J, with 13 bases between. This CDR3 contains 15 residues. CDR3 coding DNA: TGCAGTGCTAGTGCCATGGGGGGAAGCACAGATACGCAGTATTTT. It specifies CSASAMGGSTDTQYF.